This TCR beta chain was profiled in a study of control samples from healthy donors and cancer patients. Method: immunoSEQ multiplex PCR; TCRdb's copy keeps in-frame clones and lacks some. The data show 55,000 to 75,000 clones, around 87% seen once. This CDR3 has 16 amino acids. The V end was cut by 5 bases, the J end by 6 bases, with 19 bases between. CDR1 is SGHVS, CDR2 FNYEAQ, per germline. The gene calls are TRBV7-6 and TRBJ1-4; D is unclear. The clonotype was recovered from a woman in her forties or fifties with head and neck cancer. The specimen was PBMCs. DNA for the CDR3: TGTGCCAGCAGCCCTACTCGCGCAGGCGGATATGAAAAACTGTTTTTT. It is translated as CASSPTRAGGYEKLFF.